This entry lists 6 T cell receptor beta chains sequenced from one sample in a study of neurological immune-mediated disorders. Time point described: longitudinal time-point 2. TCRdb re-called the 5' RACE reads with MiXCR, one entry per CDR3 protein. The data hold roughly 98,000 distinct CDR3 sequences, with around 13% observed a single time. The sample consisted of PBMCs. Receptors were obtained from a female donor with HTLV-1-associated myelopathy (HAM/TSP).

This clonotype was seen repeatedly, ten times or more. The chain carries TRBV28 and TRBJ2-3; D may be TRBD2 (7 bases). The ends were cut back, 8 bases at V and 3 bases at J, with 15 bases in the middle. CDR1 and CDR2 (germline): MDHEN, SYDVKM. This CDR3 is built from 14 residues. This CDR3 is CASSRRGLTDTQYF. The CDR3 region has the DNA TGTGCCAGCTCCCGGCGGGGGCTTACAGATACGCAGTATTTT.

This clonotype was seen many times. The rearrangement uses TRBV24-1 and TRBJ2-1, with D unresolved. The CDR3 length is 15 residues. Germline V gene lookup returns CDR1 KGHDR and CDR2 SFDVKD. V was shortened by 5 bases and J by 10 bases, with 20 bases between the two germline ends. The DNA of the CDR3 is TGTGCCACCAGTGGACCGCGAGCTTATAGGGAAGAGCAGTTCTTC. Translation: CATSGPRAYREEQFF.

This clonotype has at least ten counts. In nucleotides, the CDR3 is TGCGCCAGCAGTCTTTGGCAGGGTTACGAAAAACTGTTTTTT. This encodes CASSLWQGYEKLFF. This chain uses TRBV5-1 with TRBJ1-4, with D possibly TRBD1 on 5 matching bases. V dropped 5 bases and J dropped 8 bases, with 16 bases sitting between them. There are 14 residues in the CDR3. CDR1 is SGHRS and CDR2 is YFSETQ in the germline V gene.

This clonotype was seen repeatedly, ten times or more. For the CDR3, the DNA is TGTGCCAGCAGCCGCGGGGACATAGCCTACGAGCAGTACTTC. Protein: CASSRGDIAYEQYF. The rearrangement links TRBV7-2 to TRBJ2-7; perhaps D is TRBD1 or TRBD2 (6 bases each). V was shortened by 5 bases and J by 2 bases, with 13 bases between the two germline ends. The CDR3 sequence is 14 residues long. Germline CDR1 and CDR2: SGHTA and FQGNSA.

This clonotype was observed many times. The chain recombines TRBV28 with TRBJ1-1, with D possibly matching TRBD1 (6 bases). Trimming left V 4 bases short and J 4 bases short, with 22 bases between. The length of the CDR3 is 17 residues. Per germline, CDR1 MDHEN and CDR2 SYDVKM. CDR3 in DNA: TGTGCCAGCAGTTCACAGGGACGAGGACGGGCACCCACTGAAGCTTTCTTT. It codes for CASSSQGRGRAPTEAFF.

The sample holds many counts of this clonotype. The rearrangement links TRBV5-1 to TRBJ2-3; no clear D. Deletions cut 2 bases from V and 3 bases from J, with 7 bases between. Germline V gene sequence: CDR1 SGHRS, CDR2 YFSETQ. The CDR3 totals 13 residues. CDR3 coding DNA: TGCGCCAGCAGCTTAGAAGTGACAGATACGCAGTATTTT. Its protein is CASSLEVTDTQYF.